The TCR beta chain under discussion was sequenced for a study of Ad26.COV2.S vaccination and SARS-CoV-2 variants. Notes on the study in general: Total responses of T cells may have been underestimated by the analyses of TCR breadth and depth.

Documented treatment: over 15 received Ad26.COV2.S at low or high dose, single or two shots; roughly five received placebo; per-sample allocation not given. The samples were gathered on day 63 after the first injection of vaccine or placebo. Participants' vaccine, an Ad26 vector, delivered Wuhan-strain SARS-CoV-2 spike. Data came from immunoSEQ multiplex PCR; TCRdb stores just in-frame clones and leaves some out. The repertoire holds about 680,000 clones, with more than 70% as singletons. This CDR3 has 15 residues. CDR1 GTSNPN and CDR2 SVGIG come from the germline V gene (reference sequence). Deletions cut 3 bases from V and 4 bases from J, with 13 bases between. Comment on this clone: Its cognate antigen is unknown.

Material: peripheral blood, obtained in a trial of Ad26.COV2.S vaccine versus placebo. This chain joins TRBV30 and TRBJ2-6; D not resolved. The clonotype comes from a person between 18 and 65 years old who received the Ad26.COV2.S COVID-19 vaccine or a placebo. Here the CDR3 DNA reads TGTGCCTGGAGACGCGGACGGTTGGGGGCCAACGTCCTGACTTTC. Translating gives CAWRRGRLGANVLTF.